This T cell receptor beta chain was sequenced for a study of T cell responses to AZD1222 COVID-19 vaccine. Study-wide results and caveats: Targeting of unmutated variant regions was reportedly seen in nearly half of spike-specific TCRs. Donors were mostly white British, more females; clonal diversity possibly underestimated. Spike regions recognized by vaccine-associated CD4 TCRs spanned the protein, led by 160-218 and 743-854.

This clone has only one observation. The antigen is undetermined. The repertoire was sequenced with immunoSEQ multiplex PCR; TCRdb's copy has only in-frame clones and lacks some. The sample gives 100,000 to 150,000 clones, approximately 88% of which show up once; around 5.8% is in the top ten. The sequence derives from an adult in good health. The sequencing here drew on peripheral blood, taken on day 0 of AZD1222 vaccination.

In DNA, the CDR3 is TGTGCCAGCAGCCAGCACGACAGGGACGAGCAGTTCTTC. Amino acids: CASSQHDRDEQFF. V gene TRBV3-1 (or the pseudogene TRBV3-2) combines with J gene TRBJ2-1, with TRBD1 matching over 7 bases. Germline CDR1 reads LGHDT; CDR2 reads YNNKEL (reference sequence). The CDR3 loop spans 13 amino acids. The junction had 6 bases not matched to a gene; V was cut back by 3 bases and J by 10 bases.